Following are 30 T cell receptor beta chains from one sample sequenced in a study of T cell clonality in common variable immunodeficiency. Sequencing used immunoSEQ multiplex PCR; TCRdb keeps in-frame clones, though not all of them. The record shows approximately 81,000 clones for this sample, with no singletons present. Sequencing used peripheral blood mononuclear cells. Every receptor here comes from a person between 18 and 75 years old in good health.

This clone was seen many times. The read gets to within 3 residues of the CDR3 end, and the germline J gene fills in the rest. The rearrangement uses TRBV11-2 and TRBJ2-2; 11 positions agree with TRBD2. Germline V lookup: CDR1 SGHAT, CDR2 FQNNGV. J gave up 5 bases and V 6 bases, and 5 bases lay outside the gene matches. This CDR3 spans 15 amino acids. The CDR3 sequence is CASRVTSGRTGELFF. CDR3 DNA (partial): TGTGCCAGCAGGGTTACTAGCGGGAGAACCGGGGAG.

This clone was found many times. The sequenced part of the CDR3 DNA is TGTGCCAGCAGTTTAGGGACTAGCGGAGGCGTCCAAGAGACC. Amino acids: CASSLGTSGGVQET. The CDR3 in its entirety is CASSLGTSGGVQETQYF. This chain connects TRBV12-3 or TRBV12-4 to TRBJ2-5, with 10 bases identical to TRBD2. The read comes to an end 3 residues before the CDR3 does, leaving the germline J gene to fill in the end. This CDR3 comprises 17 residues. V trimming: 1 base; J trimming: 1 base; junction bases outside the gene matches: 6.

This clone was observed many times. The DNA ends 3 residues before the CDR3 does, and the rest of the CDR3 is filled in from the germline J gene. The J gene is TRBJ2-7, the V gene TRBV18; the match to TRBD1 covers 7 bases. The V gene's germline CDR1 is KGHSH and CDR2 LQKENI. V lost 1 base, J lost 4 bases, and 7 bases stayed unmatched. The CDR3 is 15 amino acids. CDR3 bases read: TGTGCCAGCTCACCACTGGGCGACAGGGCATACGAG. This gives the protein CASSPLGDRAYE. The full CDR3 is CASSPLGDRAYEQYF. The variable domain in full, completed from reference TRBV18 and TRBJ2-7, reads NAGVMQNPRHLVRRRGQEARLRCSPMKGHSHVYWYRQLPEEGLKFMVYLQKENIIDESGMPKERFSAEFPKEGPSILRIQQVVRGDSAAYFCASSPLGDRAYEQYFGPGTRLTVT.

This clone was recorded many times. The read ends 3 residues before the CDR3 terminus; that terminus is restored from the germline J gene. The chain has TRBV7-2 and TRBJ2-4, with D perhaps matching TRBD2 (5 bases). The CDR3 length is 13 residues. Germline loops: CDR1 SGHTA, CDR2 FQGNSA. The CDR3 bases that were read are TGTGCCAGCAGCTTACCAAACCGGGGTATT. It is translated as CASSLPNRGI. The full CDR3 protein reads CASSLPNRGIQYF.

This clone was detected ten times or more. Read data end 3 residues before the CDR3 end; the end is taken from the germline J gene. The chain carries TRBV19 and TRBJ1-1; TRBD1 matches 9 bases. Per the germline V gene, CDR1 is LNHDA and CDR2 is SQIVND (reference sequence). The CDR3 covers 15 residues. V shed 5 bases, J shed 0 bases, and the junction held 4 bases outside the gene matches. The CDR3 DNA, read in part, is TGTGCCAGTAGTGTCGGACAGGGGATGAACACTGAA. It encodes CASSVGQGMNTE. The entire CDR3 protein is CASSVGQGMNTEAFF.

This clone was picked up many times. The read stops 3 residues short of the end of the CDR3; the missing end is completed from the germline J gene. The chain has TRBV29-1 and TRBJ2-3, with D perhaps TRBD1 or TRBD2 (7 bases each). This CDR3 has 14 amino acids. Germline CDR1 reads SQVTM; CDR2 reads ANQGSEA. The V end was cut by 4 bases, the J end by 6 bases, with 17 bases between. The chain's CDR3 is CSVGATGEGDTQYF. The DNA read from the CDR3 is TGCAGCGTTGGCGCAACAGGGGAGGGTGATACG.

This clone was picked up many times. Coverage ceases 3 residues before the CDR3 finishes, and the germline J gene fills in the end. The V and J genes are TRBV5-1 and TRBJ2-1, with 7 bases matching TRBD1. Germline assignment: CDR1 SGHRS and CDR2 YFSETQ. The CDR3 runs to 17 residues. V shed 0 bases and J 2 bases; nucleotides not matched to a gene: 8. CDR3 DNA (partial): TGCGCCAGCAGCTTGGCTTTCTATAGGGGGCCCTACAATGAG. Translating gives CASSLAFYRGPYNE. The entire CDR3 is CASSLAFYRGPYNEQFF.

This clone was counted ten times or more. Coverage ceases 3 residues before the CDR3 finishes, and the germline J gene fills in the end. The V and J genes are TRBV5-4 and TRBJ2-4, with TRBD1 as a possible D gene (6 bases). Looked up from germline, CDR1 is SGHNT and CDR2 is YYREEE (reference sequence). CDR3 size: 15 residues. Trimming left V 4 bases short and J 1 base short, with 12 bases between. Partial CDR3 DNA: TGTGCCAGCAGCCAACAGGGTACGGCCAAAAACATT. It specifies CASSQQGTAKNI. The entire CDR3 protein is CASSQQGTAKNIQYF.

This clone showed up many times. The read finishes 3 residues shy of the CDR3 end, and the germline J gene is used to complete it. The chain recombines TRBV19 with TRBJ2-3; TRBD2 agrees at 9 bases. The J segment lost 5 bases and the V segment lost 7 bases, leaving 19 bases of the junction unmatched. The CDR3 runs 18 residues. The V gene's germline CDR1 is LNHDA and CDR2 SQIVND (reference sequence). The CDR3 DNA, read in part, is TGTGCCAGTACCCCTTCACACGGGGGCGGGGGGGACCTAGATACG. It yields the protein CASTPSHGGGGDLDT. The full CDR3 protein is CASTPSHGGGGDLDTQYF.

Ten or more counts support this clone. CDR3 DNA, as far as it was read: TGTGCCAGCAGCCCGACGACAGGGGCCTTCTACGAG. It is translated as CASSPTTGAFYE. The CDR3 reads in full as CASSPTTGAFYEQYF. V gene TRBV7-2 combines with J gene TRBJ2-7; 8 bases align to TRBD1. The DNA ends 3 residues before the CDR3 does, and the rest of the CDR3 is filled in from the germline J gene. The CDR3 loop spans 15 amino acids. Germline CDR1 is SGHTA and CDR2 is FQGNSA. The V and J ends lost 5 bases and 3 bases, in that order; junction bases with no gene match: 9. The full variable domain, in which reference TRBV7-2 and TRBJ2-7 provide the parts outside the CDR3, is GAGVSQSPSNKVTEKGKDVELRCDPISGHTALYWYRQSLGQGLEFLIYFQGNSAPDKSGLPSDRFSAERTGGSVSTLTIQRTQQEDSAVYLCASSPTTGAFYEQYFGPGTRLTVT.

This clone has ten or more counts. The observed sequence ends 3 residues before the CDR3 terminus, with the missing tail filled in from the germline J gene. The rearrangement joins TRBV9 to TRBJ2-1; D not resolved. The germline V and J ends were trimmed by 0 bases and 0 bases, with 7 bases remaining between them. The CDR3 is 15 residues long. Looked up from germline, CDR1 is SGDLS and CDR2 is YYNGEE. The covered CDR3 bases are TGTGCCAGCAGCGTAGCCCGGGTCTCCTACAATGAG. Translated, it gives CASSVARVSYNE. The whole CDR3 protein reads CASSVARVSYNEQFF.

This clone was counted at least ten times. The CDR3 end falls 3 residues outside the read, so it is completed with the germline J gene. J is TRBJ2-7 and V is TRBV7-6; D is possibly TRBD1 (5 bases). The CDR3 is 16 amino acids. Looked up from germline, CDR1 is SGHVS and CDR2 is FNYEAQ. Trimming took 5 bases from V and 6 from J, leaving 23 bases between them. The sequenced part of the CDR3 DNA is TGTGCCAGCAGCCTCGGACATCCTGATGCGGTTATCGAG. Protein: CASSLGHPDAVIE. The CDR3 in its entirety is CASSLGHPDAVIEQYF.

This clone was seen repeatedly, ten times or more. The DNA ends 3 residues before the CDR3 does, and the rest of the CDR3 is filled in from the germline J gene. V is TRBV19 and J is TRBJ2-3, with 10 bases that match TRBD1. Looked up from germline, CDR1 is LNHDA and CDR2 is SQIVND (reference sequence). This CDR3 is built from 19 residues. The J segment lost 3 bases and the V segment lost 3 bases, leaving 15 bases of the junction unmatched. CDR3 in amino acids: CASSIRQGAGNRRTDTQYF. The CDR3 DNA, read in part, is TGTGCCAGTAGTATTCGACAGGGGGCAGGCAACAGGAGGACAGATACG.

This clone was seen many times. The DNA ends 3 residues before the CDR3 does, and the rest of the CDR3 is filled in from the germline J gene. This rearrangement joins TRBV12-3 or TRBV12-4 to TRBJ2-5; a possible D gene is TRBD2 (7 bases). V was shortened by 0 bases and J by 3 bases, with 26 bases between the two germline ends. The CDR3 totals 20 residues. This CDR3 reads CASSLAFPRARGGREETQYF. CDR3 DNA, as far as it was read: TGTGCCAGCAGTTTAGCGTTTCCTAGGGCCAGGGGAGGGCGGGAAGAGACC.

At least ten counts were recorded for this clone. Coverage ceases 3 residues before the CDR3 finishes, and the germline J gene fills in the end. This rearrangement joins TRBV6-2 or TRBV6-3 to TRBJ1-5; tentative D call: TRBD1 (5 bases). V was cut by 3 bases and J by 6 bases, with 15 bases left in between. Germline V gene sequence: CDR1 MNHEY, CDR2 SVGEGT. The CDR3 sequence is 15 residues long. CDR3 sequence reads: CASSYAQGPRQPQHF. The CDR3 DNA, read in part, is TGTGCCAGCAGTTATGCGCAGGGTCCTCGTCAGCCC.

This clone has a count of ten or more. The read halts 3 residues ahead of the CDR3 end, with the missing end drawn from the germline J gene. This sequence joins TRBV20-1 and TRBJ2-2, with D possibly matching TRBD1 (6 bases). Germline V gene lookup returns CDR1 DFQATT and CDR2 SNEGSKA (reference sequence). The CDR3 sequence is 16 residues long. Trimming took 0 bases from V and 2 from J, leaving 13 bases between them. The sequenced CDR3 bases are TGCAGTGCTAGAGATCTGGGGGCGTCAAACACCGGGGAG. It encodes CSARDLGASNTGE. The CDR3 in full is CSARDLGASNTGELFF.

This clone was counted ten times or more. The sequenced part of the CDR3 DNA is TGTGCCAGCAGCCCCTACGAATACAATGAG. Translating gives CASSPYEYNE. The whole CDR3 region reads CASSPYEYNEQFF. V usage is TRBV13 and J usage is TRBJ2-1; D not resolved. The read stops 3 residues short of the end of the CDR3; the missing end is completed from the germline J gene. The CDR3 is made up of 13 amino acids. Between the trimmed V and J ends, which lost 5 bases and 4 bases, there was a span of 9 bases. The germline CDR1 and CDR2 sequences are PRHDT and FYEKMQ (reference sequence).

This clone was detected many times. Sequencing ends 3 residues short of the CDR3 end; the germline J gene provides the rest. V is TRBV19 and J is TRBJ1-1; the match to TRBD1 covers 7 bases. The V gene's germline CDR1 is LNHDA and CDR2 SQIVND (reference sequence). Unmatched junction bases numbered 8, after V lost 5 bases and J lost 5 bases. The CDR3 contains 14 residues. This chain's CDR3 is CASSPRTGQTEAFF. Partial CDR3 DNA: TGTGCCAGTAGTCCCCGGACAGGACAAACTGAA.

This clone was detected ten times or more. Coverage ceases 3 residues before the CDR3 finishes, and the germline J gene fills in the end. The rearrangement links TRBV5-1 to TRBJ2-7; D gene uncertain. The ends were cut back, 0 bases at V and 0 bases at J, with 4 bases in the middle. CDR3 size: 13 residues. Per germline, CDR1 SGHRS and CDR2 YFSETQ. The covered CDR3 bases are TGCGCCAGCAGCTTGGTATCCTCCTACGAG. Amino acids: CASSLVSSYE. The CDR3, in full, reads CASSLVSSYEQYF.

This clone was observed many times. With the read ending 3 residues before the CDR3 end, the germline J gene is used to fill in that end. The V and J genes are TRBV6-2 or TRBV6-3 and TRBJ2-5; TRBD2 agrees at 7 bases. Unmatched junction bases numbered 10, after V lost 5 bases and J lost 4 bases. The CDR3 consists of 15 residues. CDR1 and CDR2 (germline): MNHEY, SVGEGT. CDR3 DNA, as far as it was read: TGTGCCAGCAGTATCCAGGGACTAAGTCGAGAGACC. Translating it yields CASSIQGLSRET. The CDR3, in full, reads CASSIQGLSRETQYF.

This clone came up many times. The read ends 3 residues early relative to the CDR3; the germline J gene fills the gap. The chain carries TRBV7-3 and TRBJ1-1; D is unresolved. Looked up from germline, CDR1 is SGHTA and CDR2 is FQGTGA. V dropped 3 bases and J dropped 7 bases, with 21 bases sitting between them. There are 16 residues in the CDR3. The sequenced CDR3 bases are TGTGCCAGCAGCTTTCTACAATTGGGGAGCGGGCTTGAA. Translated: CASSFLQLGSGLE. In full, the CDR3 is CASSFLQLGSGLEAFF.

This clone was seen at least ten times. The read comes to an end 3 residues before the CDR3 does, leaving the germline J gene to fill in the end. The V gene is TRBV19, the J gene TRBJ2-7, with D perhaps TRBD2 (6 bases). Germline CDR1 is LNHDA and CDR2 is SQIVND (reference sequence). Trimming cost V 5 bases and J 3 bases, with 20 bases left between them. The CDR3 totals 16 residues. The CDR3 loop reads CASSLRGVAGFYEQYF. CDR3 bases read: TGTGCCAGTAGTCTCCGAGGCGTCGCGGGGTTCTACGAG.

This clone has a count of ten or more. The DNA read from the CDR3 is TGTGCCAGCAGGCCAACAGGGATCCGGGAGACC. Its translation is CASRPTGIRET. In full, the CDR3 is CASRPTGIRETQYF. The chain has TRBV5-5 and TRBJ2-5, with D perhaps TRBD1 (6 bases). The read finishes 3 residues shy of the CDR3 end, and the germline J gene is used to complete it. This CDR3 has 14 residues. Germline V gene data show CDR1 as SGHKS and CDR2 as YYEKEE (reference sequence). Trimming cost V 5 bases and J 5 bases, with 16 bases left between them.

Ten or more counts support this clone. The covered CDR3 bases are TGCAGCGTCCCCCGGGACAGCCTCCAAGAGACC. It specifies CSVPRDSLQET. The entire CDR3 sequence reads CSVPRDSLQETQYF. The genes are TRBV29-1 and TRBJ2-5; 7 bases map to TRBD1. The read is 3 residues too short to cover the CDR3 end, so that end is filled in from the germline J gene. Losses at the gene ends were 6 bases for V and 1 base for J; bases not matched to a gene: 8. From germline, CDR1 is SQVTM and CDR2 ANQGSEA. The CDR3 consists of 14 residues.

This clone has a count of ten or more. The missing CDR3 end, 3 residues past where the read stops, is filled in from the germline J gene. The rearrangement links TRBV19 to TRBJ1-1, with D possibly being TRBD1 (6 bases). Germline CDR1 reads LNHDA; CDR2 reads SQIVND (reference sequence). The CDR3 runs 16 residues. Trimming left V 1 base short and J 1 base short, with 13 bases between. The CDR3 is CASSIVTGIGNTEAFF. The DNA read from the CDR3 is TGTGCCAGTAGTATAGTTACAGGGATTGGGAACACTGAA.

This clone was seen at least ten times. The observed sequence ends 3 residues before the CDR3 terminus, with the missing tail filled in from the germline J gene. The chain has TRBV11-2 and TRBJ2-7; no clear D gene. Trimming removed 3 bases at V and 6 bases at J, with 3 bases between. CDR3 size: 10 residues. Germline V gives CDR1 SGHAT, CDR2 FQNNGV. CDR3 sequence reads: CASSLAEQYF. The DNA read from the CDR3 is TGTGCCAGCAGCTTGGCCGAG.

At least ten counts were recorded for this clone. The read ends 3 residues before the CDR3 terminus; that terminus is restored from the germline J gene. The V call is TRBV18, the J call TRBJ1-3; 7 nucleotides agree with TRBD1. CDR1 is KGHSH, CDR2 LQKENI, per germline. J lost 0 bases, V lost 1 base, and 3 bases had no gene match. This CDR3 spans 16 amino acids. CDR3 DNA (partial): TGTGCCAGCTCACCACAGGGACAGACCTCTGGAAACACC. This encodes CASSPQGQTSGNT. The full CDR3 reads CASSPQGQTSGNTIYF.

This clone was seen at least ten times. The CDR3 bases that were read are TGCAGTGCTAGAGTGGACAACCAAGAGACC. Translation: CSARVDNQET. The whole CDR3 sequence is CSARVDNQETQYF. The rearrangement joins TRBV20-1 to TRBJ2-5, with a weak D call TRBD1 (5 bases). The read halts 3 residues ahead of the CDR3 end, with the missing end drawn from the germline J gene. This CDR3 spans 13 amino acids. Germline-derived CDR1 and CDR2 are DFQATT and SNEGSKA (reference sequence). Trimming cost V 1 base and J 0 bases, with 6 bases left between them.

At least ten counts were recorded for this clone. The CDR3 loop reads CASSEAEGLARGTDTQYF. The CDR3 DNA, read in part, is TGTGCCAGCAGTGAAGCGGAAGGACTAGCGAGGGGCACAGATACG. The rearrangement links TRBV6-1 to TRBJ2-3; 9 bases agree with TRBD2. The read is 3 residues too short to cover the CDR3 end, so that end is filled in from the germline J gene. CDR3 length equals 18 residues. The trim removed 0 bases at V and 1 base at J, leaving 8 bases unmatched. Germline assignment: CDR1 MNHNS and CDR2 SASEGT.

Incomplete CDR3 DNA: TGTGCCAGCTCAAGCCTCGGGGGGCCCTCGTCTGGAAACACC. It specifies CASSSLGGPSSGNT. The whole CDR3 region reads CASSSLGGPSSGNTIYF. The gene calls are TRBV18 and TRBJ1-3, with D possibly being TRBD1 (6 bases). The CDR3 is cut off 3 residues early in the read; its end comes from the germline J gene. V was clipped by 5 bases and J by 1 base, with 18 bases between them. This CDR3 comprises 17 residues. CDR1 and CDR2 (germline): KGHSH, LQKENI.